A single sample gave rise to the 23 T cell receptor beta chains below, sequenced in a study of blood T cell repertoires in COVID-19. TCRdb keeps only in-frame clones here, not all; method: immunoSEQ multiplex PCR. This sample has approximately 200,000 clones, with 87% found just once. Sequencing was performed on peripheral blood. Receptors were obtained from a man in his sixties who had recovered from COVID-19.

V and J are TRBV19 and TRBJ1-5; tentatively, D is TRBD1 (6 bases). The CDR3 consists of 15 residues. CDR1 and CDR2 (germline): LNHDA, SQIVND (reference sequence). V lost 5 bases and J 6 bases, leaving 17 bases between the germline ends. The CDR3 reads CASSSGRGLGQPQHF. CDR3 sequence (DNA): TGTGCCAGTAGTTCGGGCAGGGGTTTGGGTCAGCCCCAGCATTTT.

As for this clone: Germline is not matched at one junction end, which may reflect a read error. The gene calls are TRBV7-2 and TRBJ1-3, with D unclear. Germline CDR1 SGHTA, CDR2 FQGNSA. The CDR3 runs to 15 residues. The CDR3 region has the DNA TGTGCCAGCAGCTTAGGTGGGAGCTCTGGGAACACCATATATTTT. It yields the protein CASSLGGSSGNTIYF.

The rearrangement joins TRBV6-2 or TRBV6-3 to TRBJ1-5, with 9 positions matching TRBD1. CDR1 is MNHEY and CDR2 is SVGEGT in the germline V gene. This CDR3 has 15 amino acids. V dropped 5 bases and J dropped 4; count of bases not matched to a gene: 6. CDR3 DNA sequence: TGTGCCAGCAGTCAAACCGGGACAGGGAATCAGCCCCAGCATTTT. Translating gives CASSQTGTGNQPQHF.

This chain connects TRBV7-8 to TRBJ1-1; 11 bases are shared with TRBD1. Germline V lookup: CDR1 SGHVS, CDR2 FQNEAQ. CDR3 length: 15 amino acids. After removal of 3 bases from V and 5 bases from J, the junction contained 5 bases not matched to a gene. The CDR3 reads CASSFPGTGGTEAFF. In DNA form, the CDR3 reads TGTGCCAGCAGCTTCCCCGGGACAGGGGGTACTGAAGCTTTCTTT.

The J gene is TRBJ1-6, the V gene TRBV4-3; weak D call: TRBD1 (6 bases). This CDR3 region has 17 residues. The V gene's germline CDR1 is LGHNA and CDR2 YSLEER. The V end was cut by 1 base, the J end by 9 bases, with 19 bases between. The CDR3 protein is CASSQASGGEGSSPLHF. CDR3 in DNA: TGCGCCAGCAGCCAAGCTTCTGGGGGCGAGGGGAGTTCACCCCTCCACTTT.

This rearrangement joins TRBV11-2 to TRBJ2-7; D not certain. With 4 bases removed from V and 6 bases from J, the gap between germline ends came to 10 bases. The germline V gene has CDR1 SGHAT and CDR2 FQNNGV. There are 12 residues in the CDR3. CDR3 bases: TGTGCCAGCAGCTGGCCGGGTGGCGAGCAGTACTTC. Translation gives CASSWPGGEQYF.

The rearrangement uses TRBV5-1 and TRBJ1-1; TRBD1 matches 11 bases. V was clipped by 3 bases and J by 4 bases; unmatched bases: 11. Germline lookup yields CDR1 SGHRS and CDR2 YFSETQ. The CDR3 consists of 17 residues. CDR3 sequence: CASSSTGQGASVTEAFF. CDR3 in DNA: TGCGCCAGCAGCTCTACCGGACAGGGGGCGTCGGTCACTGAAGCTTTCTTT.

This rearrangement joins TRBV6-2 or TRBV6-3 to TRBJ2-7, with D perhaps matching TRBD1 (6 bases). V was pared by 5 bases and J by 0 bases, with 8 bases between. Germline lookup yields CDR1 MNHEY and CDR2 SVGEGT. This CDR3 has 13 residues. This CDR3 is CASSRGTSYEQYF. CDR3 bases: TGTGCCAGCAGTAGGGGGACCTCCTACGAGCAGTACTTC.

The V gene is TRBV7-3, the J gene TRBJ2-1; possibly TRBD1 for D (6 bases). Per germline, CDR1 SGHTA and CDR2 FQGTGA. Trimming cost V 0 bases and J 5 bases, with 14 bases left between them. This CDR3 is 16 amino acids long. The CDR3 coding sequence is TGTGCCAGCAGCTTAACGGGGGCGACCGTAGACAATGAGCAGTTCTTC. Translating gives CASSLTGATVDNEQFF.

This sequence joins TRBV27 and TRBJ1-6; D remains ambiguous. The germline CDR1 and CDR2 sequences are MNHEY and SMNVEV (reference sequence). V was cut by 8 bases and J by 7 bases, with 9 bases left in between. CDR3 length: 12 residues. CDR3 in amino acids: CASCTGNSPLHF. The CDR3 DNA is TGTGCCAGCTGTACGGGGAATTCACCCCTCCACTTT.

The chain is built from TRBV28 and TRBJ1-6; D not resolved. V was pared by 2 bases and J by 13 bases, with 15 bases between. This CDR3 region has 14 residues. Germline V gene data show CDR1 as MDHEN and CDR2 as SYDVKM. The CDR3 sequence: CASSLTLATKPLHF. In DNA form, the CDR3 reads TGTGCCAGCAGTTTAACCCTGGCCACGAAGCCCCTCCACTTT.

The V and J genes are TRBV7-3 and TRBJ2-1, with 8 bases lining up with TRBD2. Per the germline V gene, CDR1 is SGHTA and CDR2 is FQGTGA. Germline trimming cut 3 bases from V and 3 bases from J; bases unmatched to any gene: 1. The CDR3 contains 14 residues. The DNA of the CDR3 is TGTGCCAGCAGCTTCGGGACTAGCTACAATGAGCAGTTCTTC. As protein: CASSFGTSYNEQFF. Supplemented by reference TRBV7-3 and TRBJ2-1, the full variable domain reads GAGVSQTPSNKVTEKGKYVELRCDPISGHTALYWYRQSLGQGPEFLIYFQGTGAADDSGLPNDRFFAVRPEGSVSTLKIQRTERGDSAVYLCASSFGTSYNEQFFGPGTRLTVL.

This clone appeared a few times. V gene TRBV7-3 combines with J gene TRBJ1-5; D gene uncertain. The V gene's germline CDR1 is SGHTA and CDR2 FQGTGA. This CDR3 is built from 13 residues. The V end lost 0 bases, the J end lost 5 bases, and 5 bases lay between the germline ends. The CDR3 DNA reads TGTGCCAGCAGCTTAACAGAGGATCAGCCCCAGCATTTT. Translated, it gives CASSLTEDQPQHF. Based on the CDR3 plus reference TRBV7-3 and TRBJ1-5, the full variable domain is GAGVSQTPSNKVTEKGKYVELRCDPISGHTALYWYRQSLGQGPEFLIYFQGTGAADDSGLPNDRFFAVRPEGSVSTLKIQRTERGDSAVYLCASSLTEDQPQHFGDGTRLSIL.

V gene TRBV6-5 combines with J gene TRBJ2-3; 10 bases line up with TRBD2. Losses at the gene ends were 2 bases for V and 4 bases for J; bases not matched to a gene: 6. CDR3 length: 16 amino acids. CDR1 is MNHEY and CDR2 is SVGAGI in the germline V gene. The CDR3: CASSYVGLARADTQYF. The CDR3 coding sequence is TGTGCCAGCAGTTACGTGGGACTAGCGAGGGCAGATACGCAGTATTTT.

The J gene is TRBJ1-1, the V gene TRBV5-1; 9 bases match TRBD1. J lost 1 base, V lost 4 bases, and 5 bases had no gene match. The length of the CDR3 is 15 residues. Per germline, CDR1 SGHRS and CDR2 YFSETQ. CDR3 in amino acids: CASSPGQGPNTEAFF. For the CDR3, the DNA is TGCGCCAGCAGCCCAGGACAGGGGCCGAACACTGAAGCTTTCTTT.

V usage is TRBV7-9 and J usage is TRBJ2-1; TRBD2 is a possible D gene (6 bases). The germline V and J ends were trimmed by 2 bases and 1 base, with 9 bases remaining between them. CDR3 size: 15 residues. The germline gives CDR1 SEHNR, CDR2 FQNEAQ (reference sequence). In DNA, the CDR3 is TGTGCCAGCAGCTTACTAGCGTTATCCTACAATGAGCAGTTCTTC. Translation gives CASSLLALSYNEQFF.

The rearrangement links TRBV7-9 to TRBJ2-3; TRBD1 might be the D (6 bases). The CDR3 runs to 13 residues. Germline V gene data show CDR1 as SEHNR and CDR2 as FQNEAQ (reference sequence). DNA for the CDR3: TGTGCGGGGCGGCAGGGGAGTACAGATACGCAGTATTTT. Its translation: CAGRQGSTDTQYF. The full variable domain, in which reference TRBV7-9 and TRBJ2-3 provide the parts outside the CDR3, is DTGVSQNPRHKITKRGQNVTFRCDPISEHNRLYWYRQTLGQGPEFLTYFQNEAQLEKSRLLSDRFSAERPKGSFSTLEIQRTEQGDSAMYLCAGRQGSTDTQYFGPGTRLTVL.

The chain joins TRBV15 to TRBJ1-1, with D possibly being TRBD1 (6 bases). Trimming cost V 0 bases and J 3 bases, with 11 bases left between them. From germline, CDR1 is LNHNV and CDR2 YYDKDF (reference sequence). This CDR3 is 15 amino acids long. The CDR3 bases are TGTGCCACCAGCAGAGAGGGGGCGGCTCACACTGAAGCTTTCTTT. Amino acids: CATSREGAAHTEAFF. The variable domain in full, with the rest retrieved from reference TRBV15 and TRBJ1-1, is DAMVIQNPRYQVTQFGKPVTLSCSQTLNHNVMYWYQQKSSQAPKLLFHYYDKDFNNEADTPDNFQSRRPNTSFCFLDIRSPGLGDTAMYLCATSREGAAHTEAFFGQGTRLTVV.

V is TRBV7-9 and J is TRBJ1-2; possibly TRBD1 for D (6 bases). The V gene lost 5 bases and the J gene lost 7 bases, with 11 bases spanning the gap. The length of the CDR3 is 12 residues. Germline V gene sequence: CDR1 SEHNR, CDR2 FQNEAQ (reference sequence). The chain's CDR3 is CASSERQVGYTF. Written as DNA, the CDR3 is TGTGCCAGCAGCGAAAGACAGGTTGGCTACACCTTC. The full variable domain, rest sourced from reference TRBV7-9 and TRBJ1-2, is DTGVSQNPRHKITKRGQNVTFRCDPISEHNRLYWYRQTLGQGPEFLTYFQNEAQLEKSRLLSDRFSAERPKGSFSTLEIQRTEQGDSAMYLCASSERQVGYTFGSGTRLTVV.

V is TRBV7-2 and J is TRBJ2-2, with TRBD2 matching over 7 bases. This CDR3 is 18 amino acids long. V lost 10 bases to trimming and J lost 4 bases; unmatched junction nucleotides: 21. Germline assignment: CDR1 SGHTA and CDR2 FQGNSA. The CDR3 bases are TGTGCCACCGCTAACCGGCTAGCGGTCCAACGGGGCACCGGGGAGCTGTTTTTT. It yields the protein CATANRLAVQRGTGELFF.

The table lists this clone with a few counts. CDR3 sequence: CATNRALGVGEKLFF. The CDR3, as DNA: TGTGCCACTAACAGGGCCCTGGGGGTCGGTGAAAAACTGTTTTTT. The chain combines TRBV2 with TRBJ1-4; tentative D call: TRBD1 (6 bases). Trimming removed 10 bases from V and 7 bases from J, with 22 bases in between. The CDR3 has 15 residues. From germline, CDR1 is SNHLY and CDR2 FYNNEI. Based on the CDR3 plus reference TRBV2 and TRBJ1-4, the full variable domain is EPEVTQTPSHQVTQMGQEVILRCVPISNHLYFYWYRQILGQKVEFLVSFYNNEISEKSEIFDDQFSVERPDGSNFTLKIRSTKLEDSAMYFCATNRALGVGEKLFFGSGTQLSVL.

This chain connects TRBV7-8 to TRBJ1-4; TRBD1 matches 7 bases. Germline values: CDR1 SGHVS, CDR2 FQNEAQ. With V trimmed by 2 bases and J by 5 bases, 8 bases remained unmatched. The CDR3 spans 16 residues. CDR3 region: CASSLTGQEVNEKLFF. DNA of the CDR3: TGTGCCAGCAGCTTAACCGGACAGGAAGTAAATGAAAAACTGTTTTTT.

The rearrangement uses TRBV30 and TRBJ2-5; D call uncertain. The V end lost 3 bases, the J end lost 0 bases, and 8 bases lay between the germline ends. CDR3 length: 13 residues. CDR1 is GTSNPN and CDR2 is SVGIG in the germline V gene (reference sequence). The CDR3 reads CAWRREYQETQYF. The CDR3 DNA follows: TGTGCCTGGAGGAGAGAGTACCAAGAGACCCAGTACTTC.